Here is one T cell receptor (beta chain) with its context. Its antigen specificity is not known. One end of the junction fails to match germline, which may point to a read error. The study deep-sequenced TCR repertoires of sorted CD4+ and CD8+ blood T cells from severe aplastic anemia patients and healthy subjects. Ficoll-Paque density gradient centrifugation was used to isolate peripheral blood mononuclear cells. CD4+ and CD8+ T cells were sorted by FACS or magnetic beads before DNA extraction. Genomic DNA served as template for TCR beta VDJ combination and CDR3 sequence profiling. An Illumina HiSeq 2000 was the platform used for TCR repertoire sequencing. The original pipeline was this. Repertoire assessment relied on Simpson's diversity index, CDR3 size and DJ length profiles, and TRBV/TRBJ rearrangement plots. Whichever DNA sequence was most abundant in the deep sequencing data was defined as the immunodominant clone. CDR3 amino acid sequences were checked for sharing between subjects and were compared against published repertoires and the VDJdb database. TCRdb reanalyzed the raw reads on its own, using fastp at Q25 for trimming and MiXCR for clone calling, and kept in-frame beta chains. Rows with one shared CDR3 protein collapse into an entry with the most common genes and DNA. These V and J calls derive from TCRdb rather than the authors' analysis. This sample lists roughly 190,000 distinct CDR3 sequences; roughly half were detected once. About 17% of the sample is in the top ten clones.

The CDR3 runs 15 amino acids, cysteine and phenylalanine included. Only the CDR3 part of the read is kept: 45 bases, read in frame from the first base. For CDR1 and CDR2, the germline V gene lists WSHSY and SAAADI. The sample originates from a study of CD8+CD57+ T cells in acquired aplastic anemia (dated by TCRdb to the late 2010s). Regarding the complete study: On average, sorted CD4+ and CD8+ cells yielded around 3.5 ug of extracted DNA, with a range of 0.2 to 27.4 ug. Mean read counts for healthy donor samples were roughly 10 million for CD4+ cells and about 12 million for CD8+ cells.

The paper's findings and limits, for the study overall: No significant difference in CD8+ Simpson's diversity was found between patients and healthy controls (P=0.060). Around 30 CD8+ CDR3 sequences were found in both patients and controls but appeared to be highly expressed in patients and within the immunodominant clones of the patients.

Sequences were obtained from sorted CD4+, CD8+, or CD8+CD57+ T cells (not recorded which) from PBMCs. This TCR derives from a human donor in good health, serving as a control. This chain is built from TRBV10-2 and TRBJ2-1; the best D guess is TRBD1, with 6 bases matching. The CDR3 reads as follows: CASSRTGNPYNEQFF. The base sequence is TGCGCTAGCAGCCGAACAGGGAACCCCTACAATGAGCAGTTCTTC.